This paragraph reports one TCR beta chain. The entry originates in a study of blood T cell repertoires in COVID-19. Study information: Whether acute or convalescent, the COVID-19 samples came from the United States, Italy and Spain. From T cells, B-cell-depleted T cells, or PBMCs came the material, which was cDNA or gDNA.

Germline-derived CDR1 and CDR2 are SEHNR and FQNEAQ (reference sequence). The V segment lost 5 bases and the J segment 4 bases; nucleotides outside the gene matches: 4. This CDR3 comprises 14 residues. Original methodology: Estimates of nucleated cell counts were drawn from the amplification of reference gene primers. The assay was immunoSEQ multiplex PCR, and TCRdb's table has in-frame clones only and misses some. The DNA was the basis for D and trimming; V, J and clone size are from that table. The table has several thousand clones, approximately 87% seen once; the top ten hold 6%. The chain employs TRBV7-9 and TRBJ1-4; 7 bases are a match to TRBD1. Sequencing used peripheral blood. This clonotype was obtained from a man aged 60 to 75 with acute or convalescent COVID-19. CDR3 DNA: TGTGCCAGCAGCAAGACAGGGAATAATGAAAAACTGTTTTTT. The encoded protein is CASSKTGNNEKLFF.